The 26 T cell receptor beta chains listed next were all sequenced from one sample in a study of T cells in Graves' hyperthyroidism and ophthalmopathy. The TCR beta CDR3 regions underwent amplification using RNA transcripts as the source. The primer set for the first-round RT-PCR of the TCR CDR3 was HTBI. TCRdb redid the calling of the multiplex PCR reads with MiXCR, one entry per CDR3 protein. The sample records under 450,000 distinct CDR3 sequences, 13% being singletons. The sample comprised blood. Source of these receptors: a man younger than 45 with Graves' hyperthyroidism that later progressed to Graves' ophthalmopathy.

The table lists this clonotype with many counts. This chain uses TRBV18 with TRBJ1-1; D unclear. Germline loops: CDR1 KGHSH, CDR2 LQKENI. V was pared by 5 bases and J by 4 bases, with 8 bases between. This CDR3 is built from 12 residues. The CDR3 coding sequence is TGTGCCAGCTCATCCCAGTCCACTGAAGCTTTCTTT. Amino acids: CASSSQSTEAFF.

The chain couples TRBV29-1 to TRBJ2-1; D possibly uses TRBD1 or TRBD2 (7 bases each). Germline V CDR1 and CDR2: SQVTM, ANQGSEA. V lost 7 bases and J 0 bases, leaving 16 bases between the germline ends. There are 15 residues in the CDR3. CDR3 coding DNA: TGCAGCGGCAGGGGGGGGGAGAGCTCCTACAATGAGCAGTTCTTC. Translating gives CSGRGGESSYNEQFF.

This clonotype was seen at least ten times. The chain employs TRBV7-9 and TRBJ2-7; no clear D. Germline V gene lookup returns CDR1 SEHNR and CDR2 FQNEAQ (reference sequence). The CDR3 has 13 amino acids. V gave up 10 bases and J gave up 4 bases, with 17 bases separating them. CDR3 amino acids: CATAAQPFYEQYF. DNA for the CDR3: TGTGCCACCGCGGCACAGCCATTTTACGAGCAGTACTTC.

This clonotype occurred a few times. The CDR3 bases are TGTGCCACCAGTGACCCTGGCCCCGGGGAGCTGTTTTTT. This encodes CATSDPGPGELFF. The chain combines TRBV24-1 with TRBJ2-2; D is uncertain. Germline-derived CDR1 and CDR2 are KGHDR and SFDVKD. V dropped 4 bases and J dropped 6 bases, with 8 bases sitting between them. CDR3 size: 13 residues.

This clonotype came up a few times. The chain carries TRBV5-6 and TRBJ2-3; D unclear. There are 19 residues in the CDR3. Germline V gene data show CDR1 as SGHDT and CDR2 as YYEEEE. Trimming removed 4 bases at V and 2 bases at J, with 26 bases between. The CDR3 spells CASSLRTYWPILVTDTQYF. CDR3 nucleotide sequence: TGTGCCAGCAGCCTCAGAACATATTGGCCCATCCTCGTCACAGATACGCAGTATTTT.

This clonotype showed up many times. The chain links TRBV12-3 or TRBV12-4 to TRBJ2-7; D might be TRBD2 (7 bases). V was trimmed by 0 bases and J by 7 bases, leaving 13 bases between them. The CDR3 length is 14 residues. In DNA form, the CDR3 reads TGTGCCAGCAGTTTAGCGGGGGGGCCGCGGGAGCAGTACTTC. Amino acid sequence: CASSLAGGPREQYF.

The V and J genes are TRBV29-1 and TRBJ2-2; tentative D call: TRBD1 (7 bases). The CDR3 contains 14 residues. Trimming shortened V by 4 bases and J by 5 bases, and 14 bases separated the two germline ends. Germline V gene data show CDR1 as SQVTM and CDR2 as ANQGSEA. This CDR3 is CSVARQGGTGELFF. CDR3 coding DNA: TGCAGCGTTGCGCGACAGGGAGGAACCGGGGAGCTGTTTTTT.

This clonotype was counted at least ten times. The chain employs TRBV7-6 and TRBJ1-4, with D possibly TRBD1 on 5 matching bases. The CDR3 extends over 15 amino acids. Looked up from germline, CDR1 is SGHVS and CDR2 is FNYEAQ. V was pared by 6 bases and J by 4 bases, with 15 bases between. CDR3 protein: CASRRGGAFNEKLFF. The CDR3, as DNA: TGTGCCAGCAGGCGGGGTGGGGCCTTTAATGAAAAACTGTTTTTT.

At least ten counts were recorded for this clonotype. The rearrangement links TRBV7-9 to TRBJ1-1, with TRBD1 identical over 8 bases. Germline loops: CDR1 SEHNR, CDR2 FQNEAQ (reference sequence). The junction had 17 bases not matched to a gene; V was cut back by 7 bases and J by 1 base. The CDR3 loop spans 18 amino acids. CDR3 sequence reads: CASTPNRWTGRENTEAFF. The CDR3 DNA sequence: TGTGCCAGCACACCCAATAGGTGGACAGGGCGAGAGAACACTGAAGCTTTCTTT.

Details on this clonotype: This may be a read error, as it is one base from a much larger clone. The chain employs TRBV2 and TRBJ1-1; D uncertain. The CDR3 has 12 amino acids. From germline, CDR1 is SNHLY and CDR2 FYNNEI. CDR3 residues: CASTFLNTGAFF. The CDR3 DNA follows: TGTGCCAGCACTTTCCTGAACACTGGAGCTTTCTTT.

In its sample, this clonotype was seen many times. The chain recombines TRBV4-1 with TRBJ2-3, with 8 nucleotides matching TRBD2. The germline V gene has CDR1 MGHRA and CDR2 YSYEKL. This CDR3 contains 21 residues. The V segment lost 0 bases and the J segment 0 bases; nucleotides outside the gene matches: 17. The CDR3 nucleotides read TGCGCCAGCAGCCAAGATTTGGGCGGGGGGCTCACTCCCAGTAGCACAGATACGCAGTATTTT. It codes for CASSQDLGGGLTPSSTDTQYF.

This clonotype showed up just a few times. The chain has TRBV30 and TRBJ2-7, with D hard to call. The CDR3 sequence is 13 residues long. Germline V gives CDR1 GTSNPN, CDR2 SVGIG (reference sequence). Deletions cut 0 bases from V and 1 base from J, with 7 bases between. The CDR3 DNA follows: TGTGCCTGGAGTGTGGTGGCGTCCTACGAGCAGTACTTC. This translates into CAWSVVASYEQYF.

Many counts were recorded for this clonotype. The rearrangement joins TRBV7-9 to TRBJ1-6; 8 positions agree with TRBD1. The J segment lost 10 bases and the V segment lost 5 bases, leaving 10 bases of the junction unmatched. Germline CDR1 and CDR2: SEHNR and FQNEAQ (reference sequence). This CDR3 has 15 amino acids. DNA for the CDR3: TGTGCCAGCAGCGCCGACAGGGGACGGGGATCACCCCTCCACTTT. Translation gives CASSADRGRGSPLHF.

The chain joins TRBV9 to TRBJ2-3, with TRBD1 as a possible D gene (6 bases). The CDR3 runs 18 residues. In germline, CDR1 is SGDLS, CDR2 YYNGEE. Trimming removed 0 bases at V and 2 bases at J, with 19 bases between. This chain's CDR3 is CASSVAEKGDAYTDTQYF. CDR3 sequence (DNA): TGTGCCAGCAGCGTAGCGGAAAAGGGGGACGCTTACACAGATACGCAGTATTTT.

There are many counts of this clonotype. The rearrangement links TRBV10-3 to TRBJ1-5; D is unresolved. The V gene's germline CDR1 is ENHRY and CDR2 SYGVKD. V was trimmed by 0 bases and J by 1 base, leaving 4 bases between them. This CDR3 is built from 14 residues. The CDR3 DNA reads TGTGCCATCAGTGAGTCGCACAGCAATCAGCCCCAGCATTTT. Residues: CAISESHSNQPQHF.

V usage is TRBV6-5 and J usage is TRBJ1-2, with 9 positions matching TRBD1. Looked up from germline, CDR1 is MNHEY and CDR2 is SVGAGI. V lost 0 bases to trimming and J lost 5 bases; unmatched junction nucleotides: 4. The CDR3 totals 15 residues. The CDR3 reads CASSYSGQGIYGYTF. CDR3 sequence (DNA): TGTGCCAGCAGTTACTCGGGACAGGGAATATATGGCTACACCTTC.

In its sample, this clonotype was seen a few times. The chain uses TRBV20-1 and TRBJ2-7; 8 nucleotides agree with TRBD1. The CDR3 has 13 amino acids. Germline loops: CDR1 DFQATT, CDR2 SNEGSKA (reference sequence). Trimming cost V 5 bases and J 4 bases; bases outside gene matches: 7. The CDR3 region is CSAPQGARYEQYF. The CDR3 region has the DNA TGCAGTGCTCCCCAGGGGGCTAGGTACGAGCAGTACTTC.

This rearrangement joins TRBV11-2 to TRBJ1-5; no definite D call. The germline gives CDR1 SGHAT, CDR2 FQNNGV. The CDR3 has 13 amino acids. The V end lost 1 base, the J end lost 5 bases, and 6 bases lay between the germline ends. CDR3 region: CASSLAKDQPQHF. DNA for the CDR3: TGTGCCAGCAGCTTAGCAAAGGATCAGCCCCAGCATTTT.

J is TRBJ1-6 and V is TRBV28, with D hard to call. Per germline, CDR1 MDHEN and CDR2 SYDVKM. The CDR3 is made up of 13 amino acids. V was cut by 5 bases and J by 6 bases, with 8 bases left in between. This chain's CDR3 is CASSEFINSPLHF. CDR3 coding DNA: TGTGCCAGCAGTGAATTCATTAATTCACCCCTCCACTTT.

In this sample, this clonotype turned up once. The chain has TRBV6-1 and TRBJ2-3; no definite D call. The CDR3 is 15 amino acids. The V and J ends lost 3 bases and 4 bases respectively, with 14 bases between them. CDR1 is MNHNS, CDR2 SASEGT, per germline. The CDR3 reads CASSDRIYLPDTQYF. For the CDR3, the DNA is TGTGCCAGCAGTGATCGCATTTATCTCCCAGATACGCAGTATTTT.

As regards this clonotype: This sequence may be a read error, since a much larger clone differs from it by one base. The V gene is TRBV6-5, the J gene TRBJ1-6; D call uncertain. Germline V gene sequence: CDR1 MNHEY, CDR2 SVGAGI. This CDR3 is 13 amino acids long. The CDR3 loop reads CTSSYSGGTPLHF. As DNA, the CDR3 is TGTACCAGCAGTTACTCCGGCGGAACACCCCTCCACTTT.

This clonotype was found many times. This rearrangement joins TRBV6-1 to TRBJ1-3, with a tentative D call TRBD1 (5 bases). In germline, CDR1 is MNHNS, CDR2 SASEGT. The germline V and J ends were trimmed by 1 base and 0 bases, with 10 bases remaining between them. The CDR3 length is 16 residues. The CDR3 spells CASSEVVGTSGNTIYF. The CDR3 region has the DNA TGTGCCAGCAGTGAAGTGGTGGGGACCTCTGGAAACACCATATATTTT.

The rearrangement uses TRBV14 and TRBJ1-1; maybe TRBD1 (6 bases). Germline lookup yields CDR1 SGHDN and CDR2 FVKESK. V lost 4 bases to trimming and J lost 1 base, with 13 bases between them. This CDR3 spans 15 amino acids. CDR3: CASSLLGTKNTEAFF. The CDR3 DNA reads as TGTGCCAGCAGCCTCCTCGGGACAAAGAACACTGAAGCTTTCTTT.

The V and J genes are TRBV15 and TRBJ1-2, with D possibly TRBD1 on 5 matching bases. The germline gives CDR1 LNHNV, CDR2 YYDKDF (reference sequence). V lost 1 base to trimming and J lost 4 bases, with 19 bases between them. This CDR3 has 17 amino acids. CDR3 bases: TGTGCCACCAGCAGAGTCTGGGGAGGGGCGATAGGCTATGGCTACACCTTC. This sequence encodes CATSRVWGGAIGYGYTF.

This clonotype has more than one count but fewer than ten. The genes are TRBV20-1 and TRBJ1-2, with 9 bases matching TRBD1. Germline trimming cut 5 bases from V and 3 bases from J; bases unmatched to any gene: 1. CDR1 and CDR2 from the germline V gene are DFQATT and SNEGSKA (reference sequence). The CDR3 has 12 residues. CDR3 region: CSAGDRDYGYTF. CDR3 nucleotides: TGCAGTGCTGGGGACAGGGACTATGGCTACACCTTC.

Ten or more counts support this clonotype. The gene calls are TRBV7-8 and TRBJ1-6, with 8 bases fitting TRBD1. Per the germline V gene, CDR1 is SGHVS and CDR2 is FQNEAQ. The CDR3 runs to 16 residues. Trimming took 5 bases from V and 6 from J; bases not matched to a gene: 9. The CDR3 nucleotides read TGTGCCAGCAGCCCCACGCGGACAGGGTTTAATTCACCCCTCCACTTT. Amino acids: CASSPTRTGFNSPLHF.